The next 22 T cell receptor beta chains were all read from a single sample in a study of metastatic and nonmetastatic thyroid tumors (dated by TCRdb to 2020 to 2021). The protocol used for the library was PCR. Instrument on record: Illumina HiSeq 4000. Using fastp trimming at Q25 and MiXCR clonotype assembly, TCRdb reanalyzed the public sequencing data and kept in-frame beta chains. The sample table records about 38,000 clones; around half of these occur just once. 24% of the sample lies in the top ten. No patient had received any treatment before thyroid surgery. Material for sequencing was tumor tissue. Source of these receptors: a male donor with papillary thyroid cancer or a benign thyroid nodule (not recorded which). Some clones in this sample may be carry-over from other donors' samples.

The chain has TRBV11-2 and TRBJ1-1; a weak D match, TRBD1 (6 bases). Trimming shortened V by 5 bases and J by 5 bases, and 21 bases separated the two germline ends. Germline V gene lookup returns CDR1 SGHAT and CDR2 FQNNGV. The CDR3 sequence is 16 residues long. Here the CDR3 DNA reads TGTGCCAGCAGCCTAGGATATGGGGGCGCCAGGACTGAAGCTTTCTTT. This sequence encodes CASSLGYGGARTEAFF.

This clone was found once. This chain connects TRBV7-9 to TRBJ2-7; 8 bases match TRBD1. The CDR3 has 15 residues. The trim removed 4 bases at V and 1 base at J, leaving 6 bases unmatched. In germline, CDR1 is SEHNR, CDR2 FQNEAQ (reference sequence). CDR3: CASSYTGGASYEQYF. CDR3 DNA: TGTGCCAGCAGCTATACAGGGGGAGCATCCTACGAGCAGTACTTC.

The chain employs TRBV14 and TRBJ1-1; weak D call: TRBD1 (5 bases). The CDR3 sequence is 13 residues long. Germline-derived CDR1 and CDR2 are SGHDN and FVKESK. V was clipped by 6 bases and J by 0 bases, with 8 bases between them. The CDR3 protein is CASSRGLNTEAFF. The CDR3 nucleotides read TGTGCCAGCAGTCGGGGCCTGAACACTGAAGCTTTCTTT.

The DNA for the CDR3 is TGCGCCAGCAGCCCCGAGGGACATGACAATGAGCAGTTCTTC. Protein sequence: CASSPEGHDNEQFF. The rearrangement uses TRBV5-1 and TRBJ2-1, with a possible D match to TRBD1 (6 bases). CDR3 size: 14 residues. From germline, CDR1 is SGHRS and CDR2 YFSETQ. V lost 4 bases, J lost 5 bases, and 13 bases lay in between. Full variable domain (rest looked up from reference TRBV5-1 and TRBJ2-1): KAGVTQTPRYLIKTRGQQVTLSCSPISGHRSVSWYQQTPGQGLQFLFEYFSETQRNKGNFPGRFSGRQFSNSRSEMNVSTLELGDSALYLCASSPEGHDNEQFFGPGTRLTVL.

The chain employs TRBV6-5 and TRBJ2-5, with TRBD2 as a possible D gene (6 bases). The CDR3 consists of 14 residues. V lost 3 bases, J lost 4 bases, and 12 bases lay in between. The germline V gene has CDR1 MNHEY and CDR2 SVGAGI. The CDR3 loop is CASSYSGEGETQYF. The DNA for the CDR3 is TGTGCCAGCAGTTATTCGGGAGAGGGAGAGACCCAGTACTTC.

The chain carries TRBV11-2 and TRBJ2-3; maybe TRBD2 (6 bases). Germline V gives CDR1 SGHAT, CDR2 FQNNGV. The CDR3 totals 14 residues. Trimming took 4 bases from V and 4 from J, leaving 12 bases between them. The CDR3 sequence is CASSSRDDADTQYF. The CDR3 coding sequence is TGTGCCAGCAGCTCGCGGGACGACGCAGATACGCAGTATTTT.

This clone has only a few counts. This chain links TRBV2 with TRBJ2-7; TRBD1 is a possible D gene (6 bases). Germline-derived CDR1 and CDR2 are SNHLY and FYNNEI. The V end was cut by 6 bases, the J end by 3 bases, with 18 bases between. The CDR3 sequence is 15 residues long. In nucleotides, the CDR3 is TGTGCCAGCAGATGGTATAAACAGGGAAACTACGAGCAGTACTTC. It encodes CASRWYKQGNYEQYF.

The V and J genes are TRBV20-1 and TRBJ2-1; D might be TRBD2 (5 bases). CDR1 is DFQATT and CDR2 is SNEGSKA in the germline V gene (reference sequence). Trimming took 3 bases from V and 6 from J, leaving 12 bases between them. This CDR3 is 13 amino acids long. In nucleotides, the CDR3 is TGCAGTGCTAGGTCTCCCAGCGGCAATGAGCAGTTCTTC. Its protein is CSARSPSGNEQFF.

V and J are TRBV6-5 and TRBJ1-6; D not resolved. The CDR3 spans 13 residues. The V and J ends lost 2 bases and 10 bases respectively, with 9 bases between them. Per the germline V gene, CDR1 is MNHEY and CDR2 is SVGAGI. The CDR3 bases are TGTGCCAGCAGTTACAGAATCCAGTCACCCCTCCACTTT. Its translation: CASSYRIQSPLHF.

This chain uses TRBV30 with TRBJ2-3, with 8 bases that match TRBD2. The germline gives CDR1 GTSNPN, CDR2 SVGIG (reference sequence). This CDR3 has 16 residues. Germline trimming cut 0 bases from V and 0 bases from J; bases unmatched to any gene: 5. CDR3 amino acids: CAWSVGAGGSTDTQYF. CDR3 DNA sequence: TGTGCCTGGAGTGTAGGGGCGGGGGGTAGCACAGATACGCAGTATTTT.

This clone was seen only a few times. The chain couples TRBV28 to TRBJ2-1; 8 positions match TRBD2. Germline CDR1 is MDHEN and CDR2 is SYDVKM. The CDR3 totals 16 residues. Trimming removed 8 bases from V and 3 bases from J; junction bases left unmatched: 12. CDR3 residues: CASLERREALYNEQFF. The DNA for the CDR3 is TGTGCCAGCCTCGAGCGGCGGGAGGCCCTCTACAATGAGCAGTTCTTC.

This sequence joins TRBV30 and TRBJ2-7; perhaps TRBD1 as D (5 bases). Germline V lookup: CDR1 GTSNPN, CDR2 SVGIG (reference sequence). CDR3 size: 13 residues. The germline V and J ends were trimmed by 4 bases and 4 bases, with 14 bases remaining between them. CDR3 loop: CAWTAGNGYEQYF. In DNA, the CDR3 is TGTGCCTGGACTGCAGGGAATGGTTACGAGCAGTACTTC.

DNA of the CDR3: TGTGCCAGCAGGCCGATAGGGGCCAATTCACCCCTCCACTTT. Its protein product is CASRPIGANSPLHF. The chain is built from TRBV11-2 and TRBJ1-6, with D tentatively TRBD1 (5 bases). The germline CDR1 and CDR2 sequences are SGHAT and FQNNGV. This CDR3 contains 14 residues. V was cut by 6 bases and J by 7 bases, with 13 bases left in between.

The chain recombines TRBV28 with TRBJ1-3, with D unresolved. Deletions cut 2 bases from V and 0 bases from J, with 14 bases between. The CDR3 spans 17 residues. From germline, CDR1 is MDHEN and CDR2 SYDVKM. CDR3 protein: CASSLSGQPNSGNTIYF. The DNA for the CDR3 is TGTGCCAGCAGTTTAAGCGGGCAGCCGAACTCTGGAAACACCATATATTTT.

The chain joins TRBV7-9 to TRBJ1-4, with a possible D match to TRBD1 (5 bases). Between the trimmed V and J ends, which lost 4 bases and 7 bases, there was a span of 16 bases. Germline V gives CDR1 SEHNR, CDR2 FQNEAQ (reference sequence). The CDR3 contains 15 residues. The CDR3 protein is CASSSVDSSGEKLFF. In nucleotides, the CDR3 is TGTGCCAGCAGCTCAGTCGACAGTTCGGGTGAAAAACTGTTTTTT.

The chain joins TRBV7-3 to TRBJ2-1, with 7 bases lining up with TRBD2. V shed 5 bases, J shed 10 bases, and the junction held 8 bases outside the gene matches. This CDR3 spans 13 amino acids. Germline CDR1 is SGHTA and CDR2 is FQGTGA. In DNA form, the CDR3 reads TGTGCCAGCAGCCCGACTAGCTTACGGGAGCAGTTCTTC. This encodes CASSPTSLREQFF.

V usage is TRBV11-1 and J usage is TRBJ2-1, with 10 nucleotides matching TRBD2. CDR1 and CDR2 (germline): SGHAT, FQDESV (reference sequence). The junction had 3 bases not matched to a gene; V was cut back by 5 bases and J by 2 bases. This CDR3 has 15 residues. CDR3 DNA sequence: TGTGCCAGCAGCCCTAGCGGGAGTACCTACAATGAGCAGTTCTTC. This translates into CASSPSGSTYNEQFF.

For this clone: Germline and junction disagree at one end, which may indicate a read error. This sequence joins TRBV18 and TRBJ2-7; tentative D call: TRBD2 (5 bases). The V gene's germline CDR1 is KGHSH and CDR2 LQKENI. The CDR3 is 14 amino acids. CDR3 coding DNA: TGTGCCATCTCACCGGGTGGCGCGGGCTACGAGCAGTACTTC. It is translated as CAISPGGAGYEQYF.

Only a few counts were recorded for this clone. The chain combines TRBV2 with TRBJ1-4; tentative D call: TRBD1 (5 bases). In germline, CDR1 is SNHLY, CDR2 FYNNEI. V was pared by 4 bases and J by 5 bases, with 11 bases between. This CDR3 has 14 amino acids. For the CDR3, the DNA is TGTGCCAGCAGTGGGGGGGTGGAAAATGAAAAACTGTTTTTT. Protein sequence: CASSGGVENEKLFF. The full variable domain, in which reference TRBV2 and TRBJ1-4 provide the parts outside the CDR3, is EPEVTQTPSHQVTQMGQEVILRCVPISNHLYFYWYRQILGQKVEFLVSFYNNEISEKSEIFDDQFSVERPDGSNFTLKIRSTKLEDSAMYFCASSGGVENEKLFFGSGTQLSVL.

This clone appeared once. The chain joins TRBV30 to TRBJ2-6, with D possibly being TRBD1 (6 bases). Germline lookup yields CDR1 GTSNPN and CDR2 SVGIG (reference sequence). CDR3 length: 14 amino acids. Trimming took off 7 bases at V and 2 bases at J, with 12 bases between the two ends. As DNA, the CDR3 is TGTGCCTCCCAAGCAGGGGCTGGGGCCAACGTCCTGACTTTC. Amino acids: CASQAGAGANVLTF.

This CDR3 reads CASMTGISYEQYF. In DNA, the CDR3 is TGTGCCAGCATGACAGGCATCTCCTACGAGCAGTACTTC. This rearrangement joins TRBV6-2 or TRBV6-3 to TRBJ2-7; D may be TRBD1 (6 bases). Germline V gene data show CDR1 as MNHEY and CDR2 as SVGEGT. V shed 7 bases and J shed 0 bases, with 10 bases lying between them. The CDR3 runs 13 residues.

The chain has TRBV6-6 and TRBJ1-1; maybe TRBD1 (5 bases). Germline V gene lookup returns CDR1 MNHNY and CDR2 SVGAGI (reference sequence). The V and J ends lost 2 bases and 7 bases respectively, with 11 bases between them. The CDR3 length is 13 residues. CDR3 sequence reads: CASSYLGTDEAFF. The CDR3 bases are TGTGCCAGCAGTTACCTTGGGACGGATGAAGCTTTCTTT.